Given below is one TCR beta chain in context. No antigen is known for it. This sample is drawn from a study of cytomegalovirus exposure and HLA in healthy donors. General study results and limits: In a later analysis, HLA-C alleles had the fewest associated TCRs, DRB1 alleles the most. TCR beta chains numbering 164 were designated cytomegalovirus-associated. Researchers reportedly found TCR beta sequences accurately predicted most subjects' HLA-A and HLA-B alleles. Sequencing probably produced one cluster of sequence variants that were highly shared.

The study ran its PCR with 60 Vbeta and 13 Jbeta primers. This table comes from immunoSEQ multiplex PCR, and its TCRdb copy is limited to in-frame clones, with some not included. Of more than 85,000 clones listed, 84% are singletons. This TCR was recovered from a woman younger than 35 in good health and CMV-seronegative. Sequencing was carried out using PBMCs.

DNA of the CDR3: TGTGCCAGCAGCCTACCGACAGGGGAGGTCACTGAAGCTTTCTTT. Translation gives CASSLPTGEVTEAFF. The chain employs TRBV5-4 and TRBJ1-1; 8 positions agree with TRBD1. The J segment lost 4 bases and the V segment lost 4 bases, leaving 9 bases of the junction unmatched. This CDR3 contains 15 residues. The V gene's germline CDR1 is SGHNT and CDR2 YYREEE (reference sequence). Looking up the rest from reference TRBV5-4 and TRBJ1-1 gives the full variable domain: ETGVTQSPTHLIKTRGQQVTLRCSSQSGHNTVSWYQQALGQGPQFIFQYYREEENGRGNFPPRFSGLQFPNYSSELNVNALELDDSALYLCASSLPTGEVTEAFFGQGTRLTVV.